This T cell receptor beta chain was identified in a study of identical twins. Whole-study findings and limits: Within monozygotic twins, out-of-frame TCR alpha sharing was underestimated by the models. High-abundance cord blood beta clonotypes had fewer insertions; memory repertoires showed none. Zero-insertion analyses could be partly confounded by invariant MAIT and iNKT cells.

TCRdb recomputed calls from the 5' RACE reads with MiXCR, one row per CDR3 protein. The sample comprises some 760,000 distinct CDR3 sequences, 15% to 20% of which are singletons, and roughly 13% rests with the top ten. With regard to this clonotype: Its specificity is unknown.

The V end lost 4 bases, the J end lost 9 bases, and 19 bases lay between the germline ends. Germline V lookup: CDR1 MNHNS, CDR2 SASEGT. CDR3 size: 14 residues. These data also formed part of another study, on T cells expressing NK-cell markers. That investigation notes: Dominant NKG2C+ clonotypes made up about 1.0-7.0% of CD8+ T cells in six donors.

The chain is built from TRBV6-1 and TRBJ2-7, with D perhaps matching TRBD2 (5 bases). The receptor's source is a woman younger than 35 in good health. The material sequenced was PBMCs. CDR3 region: CASSAAPESGGQYF. As DNA, the CDR3 is TGTGCCAGCAGTGCCGCCCCGGAATCCGGAGGGCAGTACTTC.